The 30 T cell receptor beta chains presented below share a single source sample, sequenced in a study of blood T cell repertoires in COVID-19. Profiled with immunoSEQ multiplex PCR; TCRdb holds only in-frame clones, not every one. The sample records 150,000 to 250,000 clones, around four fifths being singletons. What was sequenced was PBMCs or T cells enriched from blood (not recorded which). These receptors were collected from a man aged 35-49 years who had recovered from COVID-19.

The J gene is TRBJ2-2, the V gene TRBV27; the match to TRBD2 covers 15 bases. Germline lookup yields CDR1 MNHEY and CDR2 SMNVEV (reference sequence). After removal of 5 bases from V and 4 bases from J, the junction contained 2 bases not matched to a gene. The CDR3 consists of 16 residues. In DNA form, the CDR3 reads TGTGCCAGCAGTCGGACTAGCGGGAGGGTCACCGGGGAGCTGTTTTTT. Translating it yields CASSRTSGRVTGELFF.

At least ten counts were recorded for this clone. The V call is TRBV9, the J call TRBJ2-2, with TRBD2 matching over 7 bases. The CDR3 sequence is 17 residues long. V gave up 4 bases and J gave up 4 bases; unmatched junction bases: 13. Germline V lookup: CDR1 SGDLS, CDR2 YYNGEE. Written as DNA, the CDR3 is TGTGCCAGCAGCTCCCCTCACCGGGGGGTTGGCACCGGGGAGCTGTTTTTT. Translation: CASSSPHRGVGTGELFF.

The CDR3 sequence: CASSVSHSPRGYTF. CDR3 in DNA: TGTGCCAGCAGCGTATCGCATAGTCCGCGTGGCTACACCTTC. V gene TRBV9 combines with J gene TRBJ1-2; D not resolved. This CDR3 comprises 14 residues. Trimming removed 1 base at V and 7 bases at J, with 14 bases between. Germline lookup yields CDR1 SGDLS and CDR2 YYNGEE.

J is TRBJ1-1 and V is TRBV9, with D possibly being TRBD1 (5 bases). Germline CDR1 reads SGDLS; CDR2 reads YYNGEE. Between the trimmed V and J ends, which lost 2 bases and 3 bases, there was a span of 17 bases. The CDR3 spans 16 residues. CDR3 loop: CASSVTETVWDTEAFF. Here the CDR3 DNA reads TGTGCCAGCAGCGTCACAGAGACAGTTTGGGACACTGAAGCTTTCTTT.

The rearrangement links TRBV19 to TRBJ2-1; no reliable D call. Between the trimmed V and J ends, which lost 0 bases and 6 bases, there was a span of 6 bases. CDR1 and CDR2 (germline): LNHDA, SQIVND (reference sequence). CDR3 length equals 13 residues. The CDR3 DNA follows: TGTGCCAGTAGTATAGAGGTAGCCAATGAGCAGTTCTTC. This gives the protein CASSIEVANEQFF. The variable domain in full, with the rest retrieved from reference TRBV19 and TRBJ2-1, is DGGITQSPKYLFRKEGQNVTLSCEQNLNHDAMYWYRQDPGQGLRLIYYSQIVNDFQKGDIAEGYSVSREKKESFPLTVTSAQKNPTAFYLCASSIEVANEQFFGPGTRLTVL.

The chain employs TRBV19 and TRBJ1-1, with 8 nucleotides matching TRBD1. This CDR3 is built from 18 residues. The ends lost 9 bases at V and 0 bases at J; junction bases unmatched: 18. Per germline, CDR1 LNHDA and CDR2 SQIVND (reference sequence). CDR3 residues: CARTAPSYRGEMNTEAFF. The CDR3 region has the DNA TGTGCCAGAACCGCCCCGTCTTACAGGGGGGAAATGAACACTGAAGCTTTCTTT.

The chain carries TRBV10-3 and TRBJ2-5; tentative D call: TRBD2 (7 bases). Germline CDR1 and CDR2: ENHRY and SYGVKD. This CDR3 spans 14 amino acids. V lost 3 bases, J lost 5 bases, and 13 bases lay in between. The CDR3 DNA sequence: TGTGCCATCAGTGAATGGGGGGGGCTTGAGACCCAGTACTTC. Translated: CAISEWGGLETQYF.

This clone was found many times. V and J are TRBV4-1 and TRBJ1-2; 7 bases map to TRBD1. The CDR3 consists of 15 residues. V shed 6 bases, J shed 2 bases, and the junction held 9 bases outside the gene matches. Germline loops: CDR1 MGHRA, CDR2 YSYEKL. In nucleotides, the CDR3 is TGCGCCAGCAGGCACCCTGCCAGGGGGAACTATGGCTACACCTTC. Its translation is CASRHPARGNYGYTF.

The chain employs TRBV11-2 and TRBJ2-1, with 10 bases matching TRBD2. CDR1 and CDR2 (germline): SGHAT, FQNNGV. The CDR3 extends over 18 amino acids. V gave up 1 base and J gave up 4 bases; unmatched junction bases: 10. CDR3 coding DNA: TGTGCCAGCAGCTTAGTTTCCTCTAGCGGGAGTCTATACAATGAGCAGTTCTTC. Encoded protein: CASSLVSSSGSLYNEQFF. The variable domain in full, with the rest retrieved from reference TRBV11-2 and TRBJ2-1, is EAGVAQSPRYKIIEKRQSVAFWCNPISGHATLYWYQQILGQGPKLLIQFQNNGVVDDSQLPKDRFSAERLKGVDSTLKIQPAKLEDSAVYLCASSLVSSSGSLYNEQFFGPGTRLTVL.

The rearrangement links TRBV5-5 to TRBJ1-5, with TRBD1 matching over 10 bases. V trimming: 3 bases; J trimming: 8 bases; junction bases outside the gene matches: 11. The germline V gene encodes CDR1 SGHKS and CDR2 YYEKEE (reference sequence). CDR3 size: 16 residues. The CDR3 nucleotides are TGTGCCAGCAGCTCCAGCCGGGGGACAGGGGCTGAGCCCCAGCATTTT. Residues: CASSSSRGTGAEPQHF.

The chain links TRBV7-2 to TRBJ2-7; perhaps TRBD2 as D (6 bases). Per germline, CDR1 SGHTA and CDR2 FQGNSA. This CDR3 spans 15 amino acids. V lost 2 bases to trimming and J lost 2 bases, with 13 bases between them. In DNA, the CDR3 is TGTGCCAGCAGCTTATCGGGGACTGGAACCTACGAGCAGTACTTC. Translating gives CASSLSGTGTYEQYF.

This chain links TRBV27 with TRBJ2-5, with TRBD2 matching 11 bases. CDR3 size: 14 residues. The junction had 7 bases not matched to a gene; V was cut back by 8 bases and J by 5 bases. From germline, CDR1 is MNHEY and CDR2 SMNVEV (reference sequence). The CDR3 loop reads CASGVAGGLETQYF. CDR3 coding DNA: TGTGCCAGCGGGGTAGCGGGAGGGCTCGAGACCCAGTACTTC.

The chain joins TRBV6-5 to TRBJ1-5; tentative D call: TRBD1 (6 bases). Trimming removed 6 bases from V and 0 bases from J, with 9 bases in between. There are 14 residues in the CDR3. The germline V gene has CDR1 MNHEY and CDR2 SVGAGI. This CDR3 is CASRDRHSNQPQHF. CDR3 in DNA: TGTGCCAGCAGGGACAGACATAGCAATCAGCCCCAGCATTTT.

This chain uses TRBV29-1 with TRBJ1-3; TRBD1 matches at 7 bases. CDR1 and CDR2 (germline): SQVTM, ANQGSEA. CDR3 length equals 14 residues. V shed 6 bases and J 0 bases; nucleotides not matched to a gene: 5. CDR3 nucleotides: TGCAGCGTGGAGACAGGGAGCTCTGGAAACACCATATATTTT. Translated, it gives CSVETGSSGNTIYF.

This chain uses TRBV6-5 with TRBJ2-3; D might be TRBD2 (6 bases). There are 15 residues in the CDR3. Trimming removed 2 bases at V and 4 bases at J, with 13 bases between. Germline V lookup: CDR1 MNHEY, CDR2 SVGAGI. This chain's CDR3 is CASSYGAGPADTQYF. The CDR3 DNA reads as TGTGCCAGCAGTTACGGGGCGGGACCGGCAGATACGCAGTATTTT.

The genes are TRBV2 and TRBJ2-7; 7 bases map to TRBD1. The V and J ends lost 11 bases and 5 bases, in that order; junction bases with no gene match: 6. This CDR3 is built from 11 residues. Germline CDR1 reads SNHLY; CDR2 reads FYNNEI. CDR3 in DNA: TGTGCCTCGGACAGGTTCAACGAGCAGTACTTC. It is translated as CASDRFNEQYF.

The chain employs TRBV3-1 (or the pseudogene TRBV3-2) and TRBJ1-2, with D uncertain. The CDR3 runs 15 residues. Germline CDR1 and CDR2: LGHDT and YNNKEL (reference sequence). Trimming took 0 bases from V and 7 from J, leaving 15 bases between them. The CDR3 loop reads CASSQDIAHGGGYTF. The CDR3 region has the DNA TGTGCCAGCAGCCAAGATATCGCCCACGGTGGTGGCTACACCTTC.

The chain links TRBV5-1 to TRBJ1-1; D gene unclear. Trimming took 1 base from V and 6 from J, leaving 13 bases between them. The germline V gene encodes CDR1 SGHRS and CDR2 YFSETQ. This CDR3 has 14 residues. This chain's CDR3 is CASSLWPEAAEAFF. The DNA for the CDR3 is TGCGCCAGCAGCTTGTGGCCTGAGGCAGCTGAAGCTTTCTTT.

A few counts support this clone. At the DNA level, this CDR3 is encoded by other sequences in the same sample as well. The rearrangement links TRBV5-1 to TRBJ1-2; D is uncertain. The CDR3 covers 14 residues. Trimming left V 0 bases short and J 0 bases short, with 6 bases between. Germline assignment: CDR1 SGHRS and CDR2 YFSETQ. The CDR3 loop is CASSLESTNYGYTF. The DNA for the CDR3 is TGCGCCAGCAGCTTGGAGTCTACTAACTATGGCTACACCTTC.

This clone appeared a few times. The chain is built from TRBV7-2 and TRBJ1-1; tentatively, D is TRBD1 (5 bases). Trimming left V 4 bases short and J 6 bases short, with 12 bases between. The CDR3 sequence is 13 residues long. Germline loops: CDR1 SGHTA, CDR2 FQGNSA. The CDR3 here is CASSSGWGAEAFF. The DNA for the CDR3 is TGTGCCAGCAGCTCGGGCTGGGGGGCTGAAGCTTTCTTT.

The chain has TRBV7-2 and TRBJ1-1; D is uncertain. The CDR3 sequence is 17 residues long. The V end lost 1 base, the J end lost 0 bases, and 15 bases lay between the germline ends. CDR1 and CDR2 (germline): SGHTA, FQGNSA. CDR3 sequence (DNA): TGTGCCAGCAGCTTAGACCTCCGAGGCCAGATGAACACTGAAGCTTTCTTT. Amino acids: CASSLDLRGQMNTEAFF.

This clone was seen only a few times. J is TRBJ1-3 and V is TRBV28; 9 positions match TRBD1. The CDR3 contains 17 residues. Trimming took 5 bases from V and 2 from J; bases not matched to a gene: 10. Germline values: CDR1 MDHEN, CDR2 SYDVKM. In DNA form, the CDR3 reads TGTGCCAGCAGTCTCCCGGGACAGGGTCTCGCTGGAAACACCATATATTTT. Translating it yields CASSLPGQGLAGNTIYF.

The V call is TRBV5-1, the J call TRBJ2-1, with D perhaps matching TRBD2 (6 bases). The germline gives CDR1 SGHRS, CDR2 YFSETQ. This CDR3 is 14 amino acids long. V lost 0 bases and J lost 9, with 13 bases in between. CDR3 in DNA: TGCGCCAGCAGCTTGGCCGTAGGAGGGTCTGAGCAGTTCTTC. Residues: CASSLAVGGSEQFF.

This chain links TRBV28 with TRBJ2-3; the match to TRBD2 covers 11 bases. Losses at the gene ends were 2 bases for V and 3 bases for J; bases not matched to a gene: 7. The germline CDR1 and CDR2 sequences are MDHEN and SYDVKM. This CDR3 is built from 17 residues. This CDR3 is CASSLLPGLAATDTQYF. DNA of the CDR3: TGTGCCAGCAGTTTACTTCCGGGACTAGCGGCAACAGATACGCAGTATTTT.

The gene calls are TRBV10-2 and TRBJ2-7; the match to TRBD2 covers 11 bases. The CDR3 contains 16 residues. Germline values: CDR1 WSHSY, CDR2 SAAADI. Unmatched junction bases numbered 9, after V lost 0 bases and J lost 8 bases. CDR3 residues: CASSESVLASGRKQYF. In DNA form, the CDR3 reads TGCGCCAGCAGTGAGTCAGTCTTGGCTAGCGGGAGGAAGCAGTACTTC.

The CDR3 is CASSPEGGGTGDYEQYF. The DNA for the CDR3 is TGTGCCAGCAGCCCCGAAGGCGGTGGGACAGGAGACTACGAGCAGTACTTC. The chain links TRBV9 to TRBJ2-7, with 8 bases fitting TRBD1. The CDR3 extends over 17 amino acids. The V gene's germline CDR1 is SGDLS and CDR2 YYNGEE. With V trimmed by 4 bases and J by 3 bases, 15 bases remained unmatched.

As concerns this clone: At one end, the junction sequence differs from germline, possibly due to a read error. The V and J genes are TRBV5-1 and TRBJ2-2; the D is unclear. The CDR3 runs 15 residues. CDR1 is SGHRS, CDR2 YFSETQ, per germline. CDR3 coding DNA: TGCGCCAGCAGCTCTGGCCTTTCGAACGCCGGGGAGCTGTTTTTT. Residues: CASSSGLSNAGELFF.

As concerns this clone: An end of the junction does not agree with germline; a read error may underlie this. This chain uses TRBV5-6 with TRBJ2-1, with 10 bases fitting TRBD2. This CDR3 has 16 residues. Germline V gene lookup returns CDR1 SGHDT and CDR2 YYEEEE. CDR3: CASSLGFGTSDNGQFF. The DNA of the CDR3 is TGTGCCAGCAGCCTCGGGTTTGGGACTAGCGATAATGGGCAGTTCTTC.

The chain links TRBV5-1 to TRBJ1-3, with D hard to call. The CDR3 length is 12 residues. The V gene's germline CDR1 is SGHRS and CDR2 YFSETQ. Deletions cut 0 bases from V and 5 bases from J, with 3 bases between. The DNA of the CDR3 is TGCGCCAGCAGCTTGGACAGAAACACCATATATTTT. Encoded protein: CASSLDRNTIYF.

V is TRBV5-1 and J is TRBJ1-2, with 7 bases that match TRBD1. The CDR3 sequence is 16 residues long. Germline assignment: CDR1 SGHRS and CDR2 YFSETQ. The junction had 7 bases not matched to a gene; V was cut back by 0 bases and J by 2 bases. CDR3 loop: CASSLGIGGANYGYTF. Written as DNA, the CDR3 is TGCGCCAGCAGCTTGGGTATAGGGGGCGCAAACTATGGCTACACCTTC.